The subject of this entry is one TCR beta chain. The antigen remains unidentified. The data were taken from a study of regulatory T cells in long-lasting Graves disease. Regarding the study as a whole: Persistent disease showed a preference for TRBV28, TRBJ1-2 and TRBJ2-5.

Sequencing libraries for TCR beta were prepared with iRepertoire HTBI primers and Arm-PCR of CDR3 regions. TCRdb re-analysed the multiplex PCR reads in MiXCR, keeping a single row per CDR3 protein. Altogether 200,000 to 250,000 distinct CDR3 sequences are present, about 19% being singletons, with the ten largest covering about 12%. As to time point: newly diagnosed GD, antithyroid drugs for less than 3 months. Preparation of the TCR library used RNA extracted from PBMCs. Per American Thyroid Association guidelines, Graves' disease was diagnosed. CDR1 and CDR2 from the germline V gene are ENHRY and SYGVKD. CDR3 size: 14 residues. V shed 4 bases and J shed 5 bases, with 14 bases lying between them. The sample also formed part of further work on T cells in Graves' hyperthyroidism and ophthalmopathy. Per that paper: First-round RT-PCR with HTBI primers amplified the TCR CDR3 region. In blood, most of the thyroid clonotypes expanded above 0.001 were also present.

This TCR came from a woman in her thirties with Graves disease. The chain combines TRBV10-3 with TRBJ1-1, with a weak D call TRBD1 (6 bases). The material was peripheral blood mononuclear cells (PBMCs), obtained at new diagnosis, from a patient treated with antithyroid drugs. CDR3: CAISVKGVRTEAFF. As DNA, the CDR3 is TGTGCCATCAGTGTGAAGGGGGTTAGGACTGAAGCTTTCTTT.